The next 14 T cell receptor beta chains were all read from a single sample in a study. TCRdb re-derived calls from the RT-PCR reads in MiXCR, one entry per CDR3 protein. Of hundreds of thousands of distinct CDR3 sequences in the sample, 13% to 15% were seen once. The sequenced material came from memory CD4+ T cells from blood. The receptors originated from a female donor in good health, serving as a healthy control.

This clonotype was seen more than once but under ten times. The DNA of the CDR3 is TGTGCCAGCAGCTTCCAGGTGGAGCAGTTCTTC. It translates to CASSFQVEQFF. V usage is TRBV5-5 and J usage is TRBJ2-1; no definite D call. The CDR3 spans 11 residues. CDR1 and CDR2 from the germline V gene are SGHKS and YYEKEE (reference sequence). Trimming took off 2 bases at V and 10 bases at J, with 7 bases between the two ends.

The DNA for the CDR3 is TGTGCCAGCGCTCCCAACTTAGGAAACACCATATATTTT. It translates to CASAPNLGNTIYF. The genes are TRBV7-2 and TRBJ1-3, with D hard to call. Trimming took off 8 bases at V and 4 bases at J, with 12 bases between the two ends. CDR3 length: 13 residues. Germline V gene sequence: CDR1 SGHTA, CDR2 FQGNSA.

This clonotype was picked up many times. The CDR3, as DNA: TGTGCCAGCAGTTTCGGTGGGGCCCAAGAGACCCAGTACTTC. Translating it yields CASSFGGAQETQYF. The chain has TRBV12-3 or TRBV12-4 and TRBJ2-5, with D perhaps TRBD1 (5 bases). This CDR3 region has 14 residues. Trimming took 3 bases from V and 1 from J, leaving 9 bases between them.

The V gene is TRBV28, the J gene TRBJ2-3, with D perhaps matching TRBD2 (6 bases). CDR3 length: 15 residues. V lost 5 bases, J lost 1 base, and 13 bases lay in between. Germline V gene lookup returns CDR1 MDHEN and CDR2 SYDVKM. The CDR3 DNA follows: TGTGCCAGCAGTACGCATAGCGGAGGCACAGATACGCAGTATTTT. Amino acid sequence: CASSTHSGGTDTQYF. The full variable domain, rest sourced from reference TRBV28 and TRBJ2-3, is DVKVTQSSRYLVKRTGEKVFLECVQDMDHENMFWYRQDPGLGLRLIYFSYDVKMKEKGDIPEGYSVSREKKERFSLILESASTNQTSMYLCASSTHSGGTDTQYFGPGTRLTVL.

This clonotype was picked up many times. V usage is TRBV29-1 and J usage is TRBJ2-7; TRBD2 matches at 8 bases. With 6 bases clipped from V and 4 bases from J, the junction kept 5 bases outside the gene matches. Per germline, CDR1 SQVTM and CDR2 ANQGSEA. The CDR3 is 12 amino acids. The CDR3 DNA reads as TGCAGCGTAGCGGGAGAAGGGTACGAGCAGTACTTC. This sequence encodes CSVAGEGYEQYF.

The genes are TRBV20-1 and TRBJ2-7, with 12 bases identical to TRBD2. V lost 6 bases, J lost 4 bases, and 7 bases stayed unmatched. From germline, CDR1 is DFQATT and CDR2 SNEGSKA (reference sequence). The CDR3 has 14 residues. The CDR3 protein is CSASLAGGLYEQYF. DNA for the CDR3: TGCAGTGCATCCCTAGCGGGAGGGTTATACGAGCAGTACTTC.

This clonotype showed up just a few times. This chain links TRBV3-1 with TRBJ2-7, with TRBD2 as a possible D gene (5 bases). Trimming took 0 bases from V and 2 from J, leaving 11 bases between them. The germline CDR1 and CDR2 sequences are LGHDT and YNNKEL (reference sequence). The CDR3 runs 15 residues. The CDR3 bases are TGTGCCAGCAGCCAAGATCTTAACGGGGCCTACGAGCAGTACTTC. Its protein product is CASSQDLNGAYEQYF.

This clonotype has a count of ten or more. The chain couples TRBV20-1 to TRBJ2-7; 10 bases line up with TRBD2. CDR1 and CDR2 (germline): DFQATT, SNEGSKA (reference sequence). J lost 6 bases, V lost 5 bases, and 10 bases had no gene match. This CDR3 has 14 residues. Here the CDR3 reads CSAGGGLAGAEQYF. The CDR3 region has the DNA TGCAGTGCTGGGGGGGGCCTAGCGGGGGCCGAGCAGTACTTC.

This rearrangement joins TRBV7-8 to TRBJ1-1; D uncertain. The CDR3 runs 13 residues. Deletions cut 3 bases from V and 5 bases from J, with 10 bases between. Germline CDR1 is SGHVS and CDR2 is FQNEAQ. For the CDR3, the DNA is TGTGCCAGCAGCTTCAACGAGGGTACTGAAGCTTTCTTT. It yields the protein CASSFNEGTEAFF.

The chain has TRBV9 and TRBJ1-6; D unresolved. The V and J ends lost 4 bases and 6 bases respectively, with 8 bases between them. The germline CDR1 and CDR2 sequences are SGDLS and YYNGEE. The CDR3 has 13 amino acids. DNA for the CDR3: TGTGCCAGCAGCAAAACTAGTAATTCACCCCTCCACTTT. Protein sequence: CASSKTSNSPLHF.

This chain connects TRBV28 to TRBJ2-3, with 13 bases identical to TRBD2. CDR1 is MDHEN, CDR2 SYDVKM, per germline. The CDR3 runs to 15 residues. V gave up 4 bases and J gave up 4 bases; unmatched junction bases: 2. The CDR3 DNA is TGTGCCAGCAGTTCCACTAGCGGGAGGGCAGATACGCAGTATTTT. Its protein is CASSSTSGRADTQYF.

The J gene is TRBJ2-2, the V gene TRBV7-2; 10 nucleotides match TRBD1. V dropped 1 base and J dropped 7; count of bases not matched to a gene: 6. This CDR3 spans 16 amino acids. Germline V gene sequence: CDR1 SGHTA, CDR2 FQGNSA. CDR3 in amino acids: CASSLVGQGWGGELFF. The DNA for the CDR3 is TGTGCCAGCAGCTTAGTGGGACAGGGGTGGGGCGGGGAGCTGTTTTTT.

In its sample, this clonotype was seen a few times. CDR3 loop: CASSPPSLNTGELFF. The CDR3 DNA is TGCGCCAGCAGCCCCCCCAGCCTGAACACCGGGGAGCTGTTTTTT. The chain links TRBV4-3 to TRBJ2-2; unclear D gene. CDR3 length: 15 residues. V lost 4 bases and J 1 base, leaving 10 bases between the germline ends. Germline CDR1 LGHNA, CDR2 YSLEER.

The gene calls are TRBV3-1 and TRBJ2-4; D call uncertain. Germline assignment: CDR1 LGHDT and CDR2 YNNKEL (reference sequence). V was cut by 4 bases and J by 7 bases, with 14 bases left in between. This CDR3 has 14 amino acids. The CDR3 protein is CASSPRSGPNIQYF. The CDR3 coding sequence is TGTGCCAGCAGCCCGCGGTCCGGCCCTAACATTCAGTACTTC.